The rows below give T cell receptor beta chains drawn from one sample of a study of blood T cell repertoires in COVID-19. Repertoires were generated with immunoSEQ multiplex PCR, while TCRdb's copy carries only in-frame clones and drops some. Among some 150,000 clones listed, about 88% were seen once. The sequenced material came from peripheral blood. These receptors came from a woman aged 70-85 years with acute or convalescent COVID-19. The CDR3 runs from the conserved cysteine through the conserved F or W. The D gene is left open where the match is weak. A row's size may be missing; if present it is once, few, many or a size class.

d_gene: .; len: 14; j_gene: TRBJ1-3; v_gene: TRBV9; abundance: .; CDR3aa: CASSVATGGNTIYF; CDR3nt: TGTGCCAGCAGCGTAGCTACGGGGGGAAACACCATATATTTT
d_gene: .; len: 13; j_gene: TRBJ2-5; v_gene: TRBV7-2; abundance: .; CDR3aa: CASSADSQETQYF; CDR3nt: TGTGCCAGCAGCGCCGACAGCCAAGAGACCCAGTACTTC
d_gene: .; len: 12; j_gene: TRBJ1-2; v_gene: TRBV2; abundance: .; CDR3aa: CASRDRLHGYTF; CDR3nt: TGTGCCAGCCGTGACAGGTTACATGGCTACACCTTC
d_gene: .; len: 13; j_gene: TRBJ2-5; v_gene: TRBV28; abundance: .; CDR3aa: CASSFERRETQYF; CDR3nt: TGTGCCAGCAGTTTCGAACGGAGGGAGACCCAGTACTTC
d_gene: TRBD1; len: 17; j_gene: TRBJ2-2; v_gene: TRBV2; abundance: .; CDR3aa: CASSATIGQGGTGELFF; CDR3nt: TGTGCCAGCAGTGCAACAATTGGACAGGGCGGTACCGGGGAGCTGTTTTTT
d_gene: TRBD1; len: 15; j_gene: TRBJ1-4; v_gene: TRBV23-1; abundance: .; CDR3aa: CASSHRTGSNEKLFF; CDR3nt: TGCGCCAGCAGTCACCGGACAGGATCAAATGAAAAACTGTTTTTT
d_gene: TRBD1; len: 15; j_gene: TRBJ1-4; v_gene: TRBV24-1; abundance: .; CDR3aa: CATSAGQGIGEKLFF; CDR3nt: TGTGCCACCAGTGCCGGACAGGGGATTGGCGAAAAACTGTTTTTT
d_gene: .; len: 15; j_gene: TRBJ2-2; v_gene: TRBV24-1; abundance: .; CDR3aa: CATSETGIGAGELFF; CDR3nt: TGTGCCACCAGTGAAACAGGGATAGGGGCCGGGGAGCTGTTTTTT
d_gene: .; len: 16; j_gene: TRBJ2-7; v_gene: TRBV11-2; abundance: .; CDR3aa: CASSFLSTDRAYEQYF; CDR3nt: TGTGCCAGCAGCTTTTTGTCCACAGATAGAGCCTACGAGCAGTACTTC
d_gene: .; len: 13; j_gene: TRBJ1-5; v_gene: TRBV12-5; abundance: .; CDR3aa: CASGLFDGGPQHF; CDR3nt: TGTGCTAGTGGTTTGTTTGACGGGGGGCCCCAGCATTTT
d_gene: .; len: 13; j_gene: TRBJ1-1; v_gene: TRBV12-3/TRBV12-4; abundance: .; CDR3aa: CASSLNKNTEAFF; CDR3nt: TGTGCCAGCAGTTTAAACAAGAACACTGAAGCTTTCTTT
d_gene: TRBD1; len: 16; j_gene: TRBJ1-5; v_gene: TRBV5-6; abundance: .; CDR3aa: CASSLRPPGQGGPQHF; CDR3nt: TGTGCCAGCAGCTTAAGACCTCCGGGACAGGGTGGACCCCAGCATTTT
d_gene: .; len: 15; j_gene: TRBJ2-7; v_gene: TRBV4-3; abundance: .; CDR3aa: CASSQEPGFSYEQYF; CDR3nt: TGCGCCAGCAGCCAAGAGCCAGGGTTCTCCTACGAGCAGTACTTC
d_gene: .; len: 14; j_gene: TRBJ1-4; v_gene: TRBV25-1; abundance: .; CDR3aa: CASSSRGSNEKLFF; CDR3nt: TGTGCCAGCAGTAGTAGGGGAAGTAATGAAAAACTGTTTTTT
d_gene: .; len: 13; j_gene: TRBJ1-2; v_gene: TRBV7-9; abundance: .; CDR3aa: CASSLAGGYGYTF; CDR3nt: TGTGCCAGCAGCTTAGCGGGGGGATATGGCTACACCTTC
d_gene: .; len: 15; j_gene: TRBJ1-6; v_gene: TRBV5-5; abundance: once; CDR3aa: CASSPEQGYNSPLHF; CDR3nt: TGTGCCAGCAGCCCCGAACAGGGTTATAATTCACCCCTCCACTTT
d_gene: TRBD1; len: 14; j_gene: TRBJ1-5; v_gene: TRBV6-6; abundance: .; CDR3aa: CASSLTGGGQPQHF; CDR3nt: TGTGCCAGCAGTCTGACAGGGGGTGGTCAGCCCCAGCATTTT
d_gene: .; len: 18; j_gene: TRBJ2-7; v_gene: TRBV21-1; abundance: .; CDR3aa: CASSKEVRRAGTLYEQYF; CDR3nt: TGTGCCAGCAGCAAAGAGGTTAGGAGGGCAGGGACTCTCTACGAGCAGTACTTC
d_gene: .; len: 15; j_gene: TRBJ2-7; v_gene: TRBV11-2; abundance: .; CDR3aa: CASSTRDPGAYEQYF; CDR3nt: TGTGCCAGCAGCACCCGGGACCCGGGGGCCTACGAGCAGTACTTC
d_gene: TRBD1; len: 15; j_gene: TRBJ1-1; v_gene: TRBV4-3; abundance: .; CDR3aa: CASSQGGQGVAEAFF; CDR3nt: TGCGCCAGCAGCCAGGGTGGACAGGGGGTCGCTGAAGCTTTCTTT
d_gene: .; len: 15; j_gene: TRBJ2-1; v_gene: TRBV19; abundance: .; CDR3aa: CASSITAPSYNEQFF; CDR3nt: TGTGCCAGTAGTATCACAGCACCCTCCTACAATGAGCAGTTCTTC
d_gene: TRBD1; len: 14; j_gene: TRBJ2-7; v_gene: TRBV6-5; abundance: .; CDR3aa: CASRVRDRAYEQYF; CDR3nt: TGTGCCAGCCGAGTCCGGGACAGGGCCTACGAGCAGTACTTC
d_gene: TRBD1; len: 16; j_gene: TRBJ2-5; v_gene: TRBV6-6; abundance: .; CDR3aa: CASSSLDRGSRETQYF; CDR3nt: TGTGCCAGCAGTTCACTCGACAGGGGGAGTCGGGAGACCCAGTACTTC
d_gene: .; len: 13; j_gene: TRBJ2-5; v_gene: TRBV21-1; abundance: .; CDR3aa: CASSKGVTETQYF; CDR3nt: TGTGCCAGCAGCAAAGGAGTTACCGAGACCCAGTACTTC
d_gene: .; len: 14; j_gene: TRBJ1-1; v_gene: TRBV3-1/TRBV3-2; abundance: once; CDR3aa: CASVYGGSNTEAFF; CDR3nt: TGTGCCAGCGTCTATGGGGGGTCTAACACTGAAGCTTTCTTT
d_gene: .; len: 13; j_gene: TRBJ2-7; v_gene: TRBV12-3/TRBV12-4; abundance: .; CDR3aa: CASSFYQGYEQYF; CDR3nt: TGTGCCAGCAGTTTCTATCAGGGCTACGAGCAGTACTTC
d_gene: .; len: 15; j_gene: TRBJ2-3; v_gene: TRBV5-6; abundance: .; CDR3aa: CASSHAGPSTDTQYF; CDR3nt: TGTGCCAGCTCACACGCGGGTCCTAGCACAGATACGCAGTATTTT
d_gene: TRBD1; len: 14; j_gene: TRBJ1-2; v_gene: TRBV3-1/TRBV3-2; abundance: .; CDR3aa: CASSQTGQGSGYTF; CDR3nt: TGTGCCAGCAGTCAAACGGGACAGGGCTCTGGCTACACCTTC
d_gene: TRBD1; len: 14; j_gene: TRBJ2-7; v_gene: TRBV4-1; abundance: once; CDR3aa: CASSPRDRVHEQYF; CDR3nt: TGCGCCAGCAGCCCCAGGGACAGGGTCCACGAGCAGTACTTC
d_gene: .; len: 12; j_gene: TRBJ2-7; v_gene: TRBV7-6; abundance: once; CDR3aa: CASSTRTSEQYF; CDR3nt: TGTGCCAGCAGCACGCGGACATCCGAGCAGTACTTC
d_gene: .; len: 14; j_gene: TRBJ2-1; v_gene: TRBV6-6; abundance: .; CDR3aa: CASGEQGAYNEQFF; CDR3nt: TGTGCCAGCGGCGAACAGGGAGCCTACAATGAGCAGTTCTTC
d_gene: TRBD2; len: 18; j_gene: TRBJ2-1; v_gene: TRBV6-2/TRBV6-3; abundance: .; CDR3aa: CASSSPILVAGGVNEQFF; CDR3nt: TGTGCCAGCAGCTCCCCAATTTTGGTAGCGGGGGGAGTGAATGAGCAGTTCTTC
d_gene: TRBD2; len: 17; j_gene: TRBJ2-1; v_gene: TRBV6-2/TRBV6-3; abundance: few; CDR3aa: CASSSTSGGPGYNEQFF; CDR3nt: TGTGCCAGCAGCTCCACTAGCGGGGGCCCGGGATACAATGAGCAGTTCTTC
d_gene: .; len: 17; j_gene: TRBJ1-3; v_gene: TRBV5-1; abundance: .; CDR3aa: CASSIGTQGISGNTIYF; CDR3nt: TGCGCCAGCAGCATCGGTACACAGGGAATCTCTGGAAACACCATATATTTT
d_gene: TRBD1; len: 14; j_gene: TRBJ1-6; v_gene: TRBV15; abundance: .; CDR3aa: CATSRDSYNSPLHF; CDR3nt: TGTGCCACCAGTAGGGACAGCTATAATTCACCCCTCCACTTT
d_gene: .; len: 14; j_gene: TRBJ1-1; v_gene: TRBV7-2; abundance: once; CDR3aa: CASSLLEGSTEAFF; CDR3nt: TGTGCCAGCAGCCTTTTGGAGGGTAGCACTGAAGCTTTCTTT
d_gene: TRBD1; len: 16; j_gene: TRBJ1-5; v_gene: TRBV19; abundance: once; CDR3aa: CASSIVTGKGNQPQHF; CDR3nt: TGTGCCAGTAGTATAGTGACAGGGAAGGGCAATCAGCCCCAGCATTTT
d_gene: .; len: 15; j_gene: TRBJ2-4; v_gene: TRBV7-6; abundance: .; CDR3aa: CASSSAGGPGDIQYF; CDR3nt: TGTGCCAGCAGCAGTGCTGGGGGTCCGGGGGACATTCAGTACTTC
d_gene: .; len: 17; j_gene: TRBJ2-7; v_gene: TRBV14; abundance: .; CDR3aa: CASSPYWRGGTPYEQYF; CDR3nt: TGTGCCAGCAGCCCCTATTGGAGGGGCGGTACTCCCTACGAGCAGTACTTC
d_gene: .; len: 14; j_gene: TRBJ2-3; v_gene: TRBV5-5; abundance: .; CDR3aa: CASSLDRVDGTQYF; CDR3nt: TGTGCCAGCAGCTTGGACAGGGTCGATGGGACGCAGTATTTT
d_gene: .; len: 13; j_gene: TRBJ2-5; v_gene: TRBV28; abundance: once; CDR3aa: CASSLGLQETQYF; CDR3nt: TGTGCCAGCAGTCTGGGACTCCAAGAGACCCAGTACTTC
d_gene: TRBD2; len: 14; j_gene: TRBJ2-5; v_gene: TRBV5-1; abundance: .; CDR3aa: CASSFGGAQETQYF; CDR3nt: TGCGCCAGCAGCTTCGGGGGGGCTCAAGAGACCCAGTACTTC
d_gene: .; len: 17; j_gene: TRBJ1-4; v_gene: TRBV6-4; abundance: .; CDR3aa: CASSEMVRVSTNEKLFF; CDR3nt: TGTGCCAGCAGTGAGATGGTCAGGGTCTCAACTAATGAAAAACTGTTTTTT
d_gene: TRBD1; len: 15; j_gene: TRBJ1-6; v_gene: TRBV28; abundance: .; CDR3aa: CASRLDRAYNSPLHF; CDR3nt: TGTGCCAGCAGATTGGACAGGGCCTATAATTCACCCCTCCACTTT
d_gene: TRBD1; len: 18; j_gene: TRBJ1-1; v_gene: TRBV9; abundance: .; CDR3aa: CASSERVGDRGEGTEAFF; CDR3nt: TGTGCCAGCAGCGAGAGGGTGGGGGACAGGGGAGAGGGCACTGAAGCTTTCTTT
d_gene: .; len: 12; j_gene: TRBJ2-5; v_gene: TRBV29-1; abundance: .; CDR3aa: CSVDRTQETQYF; CDR3nt: TGCAGCGTTGACAGAACCCAAGAGACCCAGTACTTC